The clone carrying this T cell receptor (beta chain) was counted many times. Its antigen is unidentified. The sample belongs to a study of Graves' ophthalmopathy and Graves' hyperthyroidism. TCR beta CDR3 regions were amplified from RNA transcripts. Second-round multiplex PCR followed a first-round RT-PCR using HTBI primers. TCRdb re-analysed the multiplex PCR reads in MiXCR, keeping a single row per CDR3 protein. The sample holds 400,000 to 500,000 distinct CDR3 sequences, around 20% seen once. V was trimmed by 2 bases and J by 5 bases, leaving 13 bases between them. The CDR3 extends over 14 amino acids. Germline assignment: CDR1 DFQATT and CDR2 SNEGSKA (reference sequence). In this cohort, patients with other autoimmune diseases, uncontrolled infections, pregnancy or lactation were excluded. Notes on the study in general: Most thyroid clonotypes expanded beyond 0.001 frequency were also found in blood.

Input material: peripheral blood. The chain employs TRBV20-1 and TRBJ1-5, with a possible D match to TRBD1 (5 bases). The source of this sequence is a woman under 30 with stable Graves' hyperthyroidism. The CDR3 nucleotides are TGCAGTGCTAGAATTGGCAGGGCTGATCAGCCCCAGCATTTT. Its protein is CSARIGRADQPQHF.